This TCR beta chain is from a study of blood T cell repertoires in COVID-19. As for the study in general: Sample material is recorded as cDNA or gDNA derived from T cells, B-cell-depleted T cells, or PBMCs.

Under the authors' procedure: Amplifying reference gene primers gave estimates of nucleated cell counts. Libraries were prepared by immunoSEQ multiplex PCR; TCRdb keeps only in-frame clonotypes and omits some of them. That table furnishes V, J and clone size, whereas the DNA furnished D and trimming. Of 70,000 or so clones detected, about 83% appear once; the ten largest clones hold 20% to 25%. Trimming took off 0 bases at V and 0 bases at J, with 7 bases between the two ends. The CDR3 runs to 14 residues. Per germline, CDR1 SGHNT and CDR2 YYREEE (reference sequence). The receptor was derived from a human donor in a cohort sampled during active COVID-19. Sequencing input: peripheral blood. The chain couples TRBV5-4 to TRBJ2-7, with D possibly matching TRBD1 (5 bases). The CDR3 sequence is CASSLGRASYEQYF. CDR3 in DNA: TGTGCCAGCAGCTTGGGCAGGGCCTCCTACGAGCAGTACTTC.